The entry below describes one T cell receptor beta chain. The sample belongs to a study of T cell changes during pregnancy in multiple sclerosis. The protocol was immunoSEQ multiplex PCR, while the TCRdb copy is restricted to in-frame clones and leaves out a portion. The sample has some 22,000 clones; roughly 87% are singletons. CDR1 and CDR2 from the germline V gene are SGHRS and YFSETQ. V was cut by 3 bases and J by 2 bases, with 4 bases left in between. There are 12 residues in the CDR3. This receptor was obtained from a female donor with multiple sclerosis, enrolled in a pregnancy study. The rearrangement uses TRBV5-1 and TRBJ2-3; D is unclear. The sequencing used CD8+ T cells from peripheral blood mononuclear cells, collected after pregnancy. The CDR3 DNA follows: TGCGCCAGCAGCTCAGACACAGATACGCAGTATTTT. This gives the protein CASSSDTDTQYF.